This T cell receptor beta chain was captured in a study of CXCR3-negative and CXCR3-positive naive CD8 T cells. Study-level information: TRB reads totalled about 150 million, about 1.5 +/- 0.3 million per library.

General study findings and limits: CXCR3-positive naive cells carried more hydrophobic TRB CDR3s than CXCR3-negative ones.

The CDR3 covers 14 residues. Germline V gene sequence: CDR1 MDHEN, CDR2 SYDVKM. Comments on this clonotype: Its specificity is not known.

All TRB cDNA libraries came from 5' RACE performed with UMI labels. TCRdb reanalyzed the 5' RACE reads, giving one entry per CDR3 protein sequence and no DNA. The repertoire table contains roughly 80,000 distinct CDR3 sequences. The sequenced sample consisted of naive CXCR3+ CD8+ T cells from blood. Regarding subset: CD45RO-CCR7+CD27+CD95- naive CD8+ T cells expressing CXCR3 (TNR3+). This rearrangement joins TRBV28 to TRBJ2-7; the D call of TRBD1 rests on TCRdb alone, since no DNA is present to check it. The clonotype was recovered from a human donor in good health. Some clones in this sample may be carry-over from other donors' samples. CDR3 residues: CASSLNRAFYEQYF.